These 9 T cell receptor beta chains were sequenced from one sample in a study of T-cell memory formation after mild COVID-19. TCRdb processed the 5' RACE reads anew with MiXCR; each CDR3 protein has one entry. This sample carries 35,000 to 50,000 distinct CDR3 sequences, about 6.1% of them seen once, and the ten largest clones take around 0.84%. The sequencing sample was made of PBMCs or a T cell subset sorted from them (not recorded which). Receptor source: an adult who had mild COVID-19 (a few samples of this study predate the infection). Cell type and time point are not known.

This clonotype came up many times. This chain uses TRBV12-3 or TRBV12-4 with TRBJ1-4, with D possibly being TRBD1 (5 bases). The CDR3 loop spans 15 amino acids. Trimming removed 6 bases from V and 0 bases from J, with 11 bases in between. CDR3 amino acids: CASRRDGTTNEKLFF. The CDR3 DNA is TGTGCCAGCAGGCGGGACGGCACAACTAATGAAAAACTGTTTTTT.

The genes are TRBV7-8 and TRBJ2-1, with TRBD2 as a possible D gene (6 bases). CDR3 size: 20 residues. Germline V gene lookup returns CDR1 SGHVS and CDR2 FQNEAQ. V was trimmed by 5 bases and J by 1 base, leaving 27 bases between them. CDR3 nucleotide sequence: TGTGCCAGCAGCCGAGCCACCACGGGACTCCTGATCCAATCCTACAATGAGCAGTTCTTC. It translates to CASSRATTGLLIQSYNEQFF.

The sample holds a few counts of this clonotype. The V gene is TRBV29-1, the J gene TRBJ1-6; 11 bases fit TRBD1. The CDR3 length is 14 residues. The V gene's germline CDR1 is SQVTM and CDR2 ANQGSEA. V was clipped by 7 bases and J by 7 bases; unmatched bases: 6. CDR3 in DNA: TGCAGCGCTTCCGGGACAGGGGGAAATTCACCCCTCCACTTT. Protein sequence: CSASGTGGNSPLHF.

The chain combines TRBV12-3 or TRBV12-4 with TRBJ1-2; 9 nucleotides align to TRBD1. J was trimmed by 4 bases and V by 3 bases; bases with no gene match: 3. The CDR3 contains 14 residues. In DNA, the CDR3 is TGTGCCAGCAGTTTGGGACAGGGCCGCTATGGCTACACCTTC. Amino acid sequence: CASSLGQGRYGYTF.

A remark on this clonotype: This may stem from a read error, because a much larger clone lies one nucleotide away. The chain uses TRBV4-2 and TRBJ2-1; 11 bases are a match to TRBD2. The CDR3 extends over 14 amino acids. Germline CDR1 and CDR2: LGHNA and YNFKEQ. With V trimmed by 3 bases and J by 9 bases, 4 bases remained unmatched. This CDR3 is CASSQTSGMAEQFF. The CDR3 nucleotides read TGTGCCAGCAGCCAGACTAGCGGGATGGCTGAGCAGTTCTTC.

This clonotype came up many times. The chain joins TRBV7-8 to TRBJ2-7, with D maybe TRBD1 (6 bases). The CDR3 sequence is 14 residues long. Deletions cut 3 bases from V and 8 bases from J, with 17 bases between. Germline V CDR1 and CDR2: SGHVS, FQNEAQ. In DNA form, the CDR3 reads TGTGCCAGCAGCTTTAGACGGACAGCGCCCAAGCAGTACTTC. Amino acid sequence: CASSFRRTAPKQYF.

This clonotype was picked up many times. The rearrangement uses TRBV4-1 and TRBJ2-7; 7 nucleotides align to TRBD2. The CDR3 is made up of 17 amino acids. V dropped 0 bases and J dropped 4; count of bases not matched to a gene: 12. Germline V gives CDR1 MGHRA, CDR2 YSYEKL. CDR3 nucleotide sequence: TGCGCCAGCAGCCAAGACGGAGGCGGGGGAAGGAGTTACGAGCAGTACTTC. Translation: CASSQDGGGGRSYEQYF.

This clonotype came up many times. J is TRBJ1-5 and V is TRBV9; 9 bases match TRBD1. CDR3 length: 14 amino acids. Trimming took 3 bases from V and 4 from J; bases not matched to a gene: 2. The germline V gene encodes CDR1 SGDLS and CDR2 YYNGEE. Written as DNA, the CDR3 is TGTGCCAGCAGCGCGACAGGGGGTAATCAGCCCCAGCATTTT. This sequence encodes CASSATGGNQPQHF.

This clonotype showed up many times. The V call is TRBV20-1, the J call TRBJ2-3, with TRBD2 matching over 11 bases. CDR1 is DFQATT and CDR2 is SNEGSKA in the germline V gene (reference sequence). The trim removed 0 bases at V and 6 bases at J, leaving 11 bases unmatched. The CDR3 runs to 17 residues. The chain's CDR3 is CSARDSGRGVLRDTQYF. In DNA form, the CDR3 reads TGCAGTGCTAGAGATAGCGGGAGGGGCGTACTGCGGGATACGCAGTATTTT.